This entry is about one T cell receptor (beta chain). The CDR3 extends 3 residues past the end of the read, so its final part is completed from the germline J gene. Distinct nucleotide sequences in the sample also encode this CDR3. This sample was taken from a study of T cells in women clearing cervical HPV infection. TCRdb's table, derived via immunoSEQ multiplex PCR, lists solely in-frame clones and lacks some. Across 40,000 or so clones, the top ten clones capture about 6% of the sample. The CDR3 runs to 16 residues. Germline CDR1 is SGHNT and CDR2 is YYREEE (reference sequence). The V end lost 1 base, the J end lost 2 bases, and 14 bases lay between the germline ends.

The sample comprised blood buffy coat. V gene TRBV5-4 combines with J gene TRBJ2-3, with D possibly being TRBD2 (6 bases). This receptor was obtained from a woman between 18 and 75 years old with a cervical HPV16 infection that either progressed to CIN3+ or cleared (not recorded which). Incomplete CDR3 DNA: TGTGCCAGCAGCTTGAGAGGCGGGGATCCCACAGATACG. Translated, it gives CASSLRGGDPTDT. The whole CDR3 sequence is CASSLRGGDPTDTQYF.